This T cell receptor beta chain was sequenced for a study of cytomegalovirus exposure and HLA in healthy donors. Study-wide results and limits: V- and J-gene trimming in TCR beta was tied to a missense DCLRE1C variant by an analysis performed later. Some highly shared sequence variants likely arose as a pipeline artifact. An analysis done earlier found most TCR beta V segments productive about 90% or about 30% of the time. The investigators catalogued 150 to 200 TCR beta chains as cytomegalovirus-associated.

A remark on this clone: Its antigen is unknown.

This CDR3 comprises 15 residues. The V end lost 4 bases, the J end lost 5 bases, and 18 bases lay between the germline ends. Germline CDR1 and CDR2: SGHRS and YFSETQ. Both 60 Vbeta primers and 13 Jbeta primers went into the PCR. Using immunoSEQ multiplex PCR, the repertoire was profiled, and TCRdb retains in-frame clones only, with some absent. There are 180,000 or so clones in the sample; 77% occur only once, and roughly 1.4% lies in the top ten. The receptor's source is a young man in good health and CMV-seronegative. The V and J genes are TRBV5-1 and TRBJ1-1; D unresolved. The sample consisted of PBMCs. CDR3 residues: CASSPQTELRTEAFF. Here the CDR3 DNA reads TGCGCCAGCAGCCCTCAGACGGAGTTGAGGACTGAAGCTTTCTTT.